Listed here are 18 T cell receptor beta chains from one sample, sequenced in a study of T-cell memory formation after mild COVID-19. Using its own MiXCR run on the 5' RACE reads, TCRdb lists one record per CDR3 protein. The profile shows some 490,000 distinct CDR3 sequences, 15% to 20% of them singletons. Material for sequencing was PBMCs or a T cell subset sorted from them (not recorded which). The receptors were gathered from an adult woman who had mild COVID-19 (a few samples of this study predate the infection). Cell type and time point are not known.

This clonotype has at least ten counts. The rearrangement links TRBV3-1 to TRBJ2-1, with D tentatively TRBD1 (5 bases). This CDR3 spans 16 amino acids. The germline V gene has CDR1 LGHDT and CDR2 YNNKEL (reference sequence). Trimming stripped 2 bases from V and 6 bases from J, with 17 bases between. In DNA, the CDR3 is TGTGCCAGCAGCCAATCCCTTTCTAGGGGCGGCAATGAGCAGTTCTTC. Its translation is CASSQSLSRGGNEQFF.

This clonotype appeared a few times. The V call is TRBV15, the J call TRBJ2-7; D gene ambiguous. Germline CDR1 and CDR2: LNHNV and YYDKDF (reference sequence). Trimming removed 0 bases from V and 4 bases from J, with 7 bases in between. This CDR3 comprises 13 residues. CDR3 protein: CATSRDLSYEQYF. CDR3 in DNA: TGTGCCACCAGCAGAGATCTAAGTTACGAGCAGTACTTC. The whole variable domain, remainder taken from reference TRBV15 and TRBJ2-7, is DAMVIQNPRYQVTQFGKPVTLSCSQTLNHNVMYWYQQKSSQAPKLLFHYYDKDFNNEADTPDNFQSRRPNTSFCFLDIRSPGLGDTAMYLCATSRDLSYEQYFGPGTRLTVT.

The chain combines TRBV7-9 with TRBJ1-1, with a weak D call TRBD1 (5 bases). The CDR3 spans 19 residues. Germline lookup yields CDR1 SEHNR and CDR2 FQNEAQ (reference sequence). Trimming took off 1 base at V and 0 bases at J, with 21 bases between the two ends. CDR3 sequence (DNA): TGTGCCAGCAGCTTAGAGTATATCAGGGATCCCCGCATGAACACTGAAGCTTTCTTT. Translation gives CASSLEYIRDPRMNTEAFF.

The chain recombines TRBV9 with TRBJ1-4, with 7 bases identical to TRBD1. The germline gives CDR1 SGDLS, CDR2 YYNGEE. The CDR3 is 15 residues long. With V trimmed by 0 bases and J by 12 bases, 11 bases remained unmatched. The CDR3 DNA reads as TGTGCCAGCAGCGTAGCTCCCGGGGGGCAGGGGGAACTGTTTTTT. The encoded protein is CASSVAPGGQGELFF.

V and J are TRBV9 and TRBJ1-5, with D possibly TRBD1 on 6 matching bases. The CDR3 is made up of 15 amino acids. Germline V gives CDR1 SGDLS, CDR2 YYNGEE. Trimming stripped 3 bases from V and 0 bases from J, with 10 bases between. The CDR3, as DNA: TGTGCCAGCAGCGCAACAGGGTTTAGCAATCAGCCCCAGCATTTT. As protein: CASSATGFSNQPQHF.

This clonotype came up a few times. This chain links TRBV7-2 with TRBJ1-2, with D possibly being TRBD1 (6 bases). Trimming took 0 bases from V and 3 from J, leaving 11 bases between them. CDR1 and CDR2 (germline): SGHTA, FQGNSA. The CDR3 runs 15 residues. The CDR3 sequence is CASSLATGFDYGYTF. The CDR3 nucleotides read TGTGCCAGCAGCTTAGCCACAGGGTTTGACTATGGCTACACCTTC.

This clonotype was seen only a few times. The chain employs TRBV5-1 and TRBJ2-3; TRBD2 matches at 8 bases. The CDR3 has 14 residues. CDR1 SGHRS and CDR2 YFSETQ come from the germline V gene. The V segment lost 3 bases and the J segment 5 bases; nucleotides outside the gene matches: 5. The CDR3, as DNA: TGCGCCAGCAGCTCCGCCGCGGGGGGAGATACGCAGTATTTT. Its protein is CASSSAAGGDTQYF.

The V and J genes are TRBV6-1 and TRBJ1-2, with 7 bases identical to TRBD1. The V and J ends lost 4 bases and 6 bases, in that order; junction bases with no gene match: 8. The germline CDR1 and CDR2 sequences are MNHNS and SASEGT. This CDR3 has 14 amino acids. The CDR3 region has the DNA TGTGCCAGCAGTGCGACGGGACAGCTGGATGGCTACACCTTC. It encodes CASSATGQLDGYTF.

The CDR3 protein is CASSRTGNSVPAQYF. The DNA of the CDR3 is TGTGCCAGCAGCCGGACAGGGAACAGCGTCCCGGCCCAGTACTTC. This chain uses TRBV3-1 with TRBJ2-5; 8 nucleotides match TRBD1. CDR1 is LGHDT and CDR2 is YNNKEL in the germline V gene (reference sequence). The CDR3 has 15 residues. Trimming took 4 bases from V and 9 from J; bases not matched to a gene: 13.

V and J are TRBV7-9 and TRBJ1-5; the match to TRBD1 covers 8 bases. Unmatched junction bases numbered 12, after V lost 6 bases and J lost 2 bases. The CDR3 has 17 amino acids. CDR1 SEHNR and CDR2 FQNEAQ come from the germline V gene (reference sequence). The CDR3 region has the DNA TGTGCCAGCAGTCACGGGCAGGGGGCGGGTGGCAATCAGCCCCAGCATTTT. Protein product: CASSHGQGAGGNQPQHF.

The CDR3 is CASSVETGLYNEQFF. In nucleotides, the CDR3 is TGTGCCAGCAGCGTAGAGACAGGGCTATACAATGAGCAGTTCTTC. This chain links TRBV9 with TRBJ2-1, with TRBD1 identical over 7 bases. Trimming took 0 bases from V and 4 from J; bases not matched to a gene: 4. There are 15 residues in the CDR3. Germline V CDR1 and CDR2: SGDLS, YYNGEE.

The rearrangement joins TRBV27 to TRBJ2-1, with 9 bases fitting TRBD2. The junction had 12 bases not matched to a gene; V was cut back by 3 bases and J by 6 bases. The CDR3 spans 17 residues. Germline V gives CDR1 MNHEY, CDR2 SMNVEV (reference sequence). The CDR3 is CASSLVLAGGPGNEQFF. Here the CDR3 DNA reads TGTGCCAGCAGTTTGGTCTTGGCGGGAGGGCCGGGCAATGAGCAGTTCTTC.

The chain combines TRBV2 with TRBJ1-2, with a weak D call TRBD1 (5 bases). This CDR3 contains 15 residues. V lost 2 bases and J 5 bases, leaving 15 bases between the germline ends. The germline gives CDR1 SNHLY, CDR2 FYNNEI. DNA of the CDR3: TGTGCCAGCAGTGAAACCGAGGTGGGGGAGTATGGCTACACCTTC. Residues: CASSETEVGEYGYTF.

This clonotype showed up many times. The chain employs TRBV5-1 and TRBJ1-1; 9 bases line up with TRBD1. The CDR3 is 14 amino acids. The germline gives CDR1 SGHRS, CDR2 YFSETQ. J gave up 10 bases and V 4 bases, and 11 bases lay outside the gene matches. The CDR3 protein is CASSASPGQGVAFF. For the CDR3, the DNA is TGCGCCAGCAGCGCCTCCCCGGGACAGGGTGTAGCTTTCTTT.

J is TRBJ2-7 and V is TRBV9, with TRBD1 identical over 11 bases. Germline assignment: CDR1 SGDLS and CDR2 YYNGEE. Trimming took 2 bases from V and 2 from J; bases not matched to a gene: 6. The CDR3 runs to 16 residues. CDR3 sequence reads: CASSVAGTGGAYEQYF. The CDR3 DNA reads TGTGCCAGCAGCGTTGCCGGGACAGGGGGTGCCTACGAGCAGTACTTC.

This clonotype was detected only a few times. This chain's CDR3 is CASGRLGGNSPLHF. The CDR3 DNA sequence: TGTGCCAGCGGCCGCCTCGGGGGGAATTCACCCCTCCACTTT. The chain links TRBV11-2 to TRBJ1-6, with D possibly matching TRBD1 (5 bases). The CDR3 runs 14 residues. Trimming removed 8 bases at V and 7 bases at J, with 15 bases between. The V gene's germline CDR1 is SGHAT and CDR2 FQNNGV. The full variable domain, rest sourced from reference TRBV11-2 and TRBJ1-6, is EAGVAQSPRYKIIEKRQSVAFWCNPISGHATLYWYQQILGQGPKLLIQFQNNGVVDDSQLPKDRFSAERLKGVDSTLKIQPAKLEDSAVYLCASGRLGGNSPLHFGNGTRLTVT.

The CDR3 is CASSQVKRLEQFF. The CDR3 DNA is TGTGCCAGCAGCCAAGTGAAGAGGCTTGAGCAGTTCTTC. The chain uses TRBV3-1 and TRBJ2-1; D gene unclear. The V end lost 1 base, the J end lost 9 bases, and 10 bases lay between the germline ends. The CDR3 is 13 amino acids. The germline V gene has CDR1 LGHDT and CDR2 YNNKEL (reference sequence).

In its sample, this clonotype was seen many times. The chain employs TRBV5-5 and TRBJ2-3; the match to TRBD2 covers 14 bases. There are 16 residues in the CDR3. The V gene's germline CDR1 is SGHKS and CDR2 YYEKEE (reference sequence). The junction had 3 bases not matched to a gene; V was cut back by 3 bases and J by 3 bases. CDR3 bases: TGTGCCAGCAGCTCAGGGACTAGCGGGAGTACAGATACGCAGTATTTT. Its protein product is CASSSGTSGSTDTQYF.